This T cell receptor beta chain was found in a study of OX40 agonist ivuxolimab in advanced cancers. The wider study: Patients undergoing dose escalation presented with hepatocellular carcinoma, melanoma, renal cell or head and neck cancer. Notes on the study in general: Clones of CD4+ and CD8+ blood T cells grew by week 6 at doses of 0.1 to 3.0 mg/kg.

In the case of this clone: Its antigen is unknown.

The data were produced by immunoSEQ multiplex PCR, yet TCRdb's version contains in-frame clones alone and is incomplete. The sample holds about 65,000 clones, around nine tenths seen once. The CDR3 sequence is 14 residues long. V lost 2 bases to trimming and J lost 4 bases, with 9 bases between them. Germline V gene data show CDR1 as MNHEY and CDR2 as SMNVEV (reference sequence). The chain combines TRBV27 with TRBJ1-3, with D maybe TRBD1 (6 bases). The receptor was derived from an adult with an advanced solid tumor such as melanoma, head and neck, liver or kidney cancer. The sample was CD4+ or CD8+ T cells sorted from blood, taken in a trial of the OX40 agonist ivuxolimab. CDR3 sequence: CASSLRGGGNTIYF. CDR3 bases: TGTGCCAGCAGTTTAAGGGGGGGAGGAAACACCATATATTTT.